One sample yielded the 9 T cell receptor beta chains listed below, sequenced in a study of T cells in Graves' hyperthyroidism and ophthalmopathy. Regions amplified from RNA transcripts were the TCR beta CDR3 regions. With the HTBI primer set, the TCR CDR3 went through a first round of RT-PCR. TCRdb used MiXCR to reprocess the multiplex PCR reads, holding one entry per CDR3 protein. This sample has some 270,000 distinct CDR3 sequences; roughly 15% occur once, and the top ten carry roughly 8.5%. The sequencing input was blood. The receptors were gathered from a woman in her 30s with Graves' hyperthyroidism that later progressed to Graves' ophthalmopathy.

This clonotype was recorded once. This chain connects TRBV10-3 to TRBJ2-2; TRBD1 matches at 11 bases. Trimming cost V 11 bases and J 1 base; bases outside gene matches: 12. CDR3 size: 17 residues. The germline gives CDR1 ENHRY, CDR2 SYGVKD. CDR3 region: CAAETRTGGQNTGELFF. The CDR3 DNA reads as TGTGCCGCCGAGACCAGGACAGGGGGCCAGAACACCGGGGAGCTGTTTTTT.

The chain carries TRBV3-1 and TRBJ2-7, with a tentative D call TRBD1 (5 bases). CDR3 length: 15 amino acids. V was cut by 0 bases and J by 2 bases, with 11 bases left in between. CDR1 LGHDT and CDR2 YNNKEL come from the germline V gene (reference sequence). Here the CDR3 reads CASSQDLEDTYEQYF. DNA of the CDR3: TGTGCCAGCAGCCAAGATCTAGAGGACACCTACGAGCAGTACTTC.

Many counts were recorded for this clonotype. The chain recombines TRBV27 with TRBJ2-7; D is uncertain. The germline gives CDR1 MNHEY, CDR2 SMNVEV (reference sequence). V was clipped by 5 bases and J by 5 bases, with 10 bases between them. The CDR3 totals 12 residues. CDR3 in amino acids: CASSPRLHEQYF. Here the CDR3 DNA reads TGTGCCAGCAGTCCCCGCCTGCACGAGCAGTACTTC.

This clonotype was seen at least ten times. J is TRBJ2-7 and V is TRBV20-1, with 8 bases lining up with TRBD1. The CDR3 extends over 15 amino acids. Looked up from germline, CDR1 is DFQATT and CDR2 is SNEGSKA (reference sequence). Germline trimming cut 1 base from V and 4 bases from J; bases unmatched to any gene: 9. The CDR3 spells CSARGAGGVGYEQYF. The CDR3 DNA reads TGCAGTGCTAGAGGTGCAGGGGGCGTAGGATACGAGCAGTACTTC.

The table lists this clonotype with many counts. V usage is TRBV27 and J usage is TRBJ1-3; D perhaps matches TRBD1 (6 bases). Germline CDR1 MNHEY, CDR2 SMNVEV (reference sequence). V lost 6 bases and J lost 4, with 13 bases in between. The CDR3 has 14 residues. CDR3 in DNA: TGTGCCAGCAGCCCCCCGGGGGCAGGAAACACCATATATTTT. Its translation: CASSPPGAGNTIYF.

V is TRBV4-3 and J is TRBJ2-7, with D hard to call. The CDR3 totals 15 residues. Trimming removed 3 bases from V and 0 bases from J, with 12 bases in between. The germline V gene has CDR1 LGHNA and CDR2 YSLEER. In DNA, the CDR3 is TGCGCCAGCAGCCAGTCCCCTGAGAGCTCCTACGAGCAGTACTTC. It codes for CASSQSPESSYEQYF.

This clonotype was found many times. In DNA form, the CDR3 reads TGTGCCTGGGGCCTCACGAGGAATGAGCAGTTCTTC. Its protein is CAWGLTRNEQFF. This chain uses TRBV30 with TRBJ2-1, with unresolved D. This CDR3 has 12 residues. Trimming took off 5 bases at V and 7 bases at J, with 12 bases between the two ends. Germline values: CDR1 GTSNPN, CDR2 SVGIG (reference sequence).

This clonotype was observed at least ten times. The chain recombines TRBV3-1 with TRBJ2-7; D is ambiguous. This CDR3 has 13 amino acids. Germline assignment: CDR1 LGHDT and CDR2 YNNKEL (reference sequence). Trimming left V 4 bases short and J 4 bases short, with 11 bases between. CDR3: CASSLVGQYEQYF. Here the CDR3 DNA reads TGTGCCAGCAGCCTTGTGGGCCAGTACGAGCAGTACTTC.

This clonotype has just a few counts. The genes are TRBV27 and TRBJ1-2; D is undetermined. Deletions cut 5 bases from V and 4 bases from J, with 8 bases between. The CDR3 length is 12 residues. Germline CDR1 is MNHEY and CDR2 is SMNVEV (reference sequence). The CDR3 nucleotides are TGTGCCAGCAGTCAGGTCGGCTATGGCTACACCTTC. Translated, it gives CASSQVGYGYTF.